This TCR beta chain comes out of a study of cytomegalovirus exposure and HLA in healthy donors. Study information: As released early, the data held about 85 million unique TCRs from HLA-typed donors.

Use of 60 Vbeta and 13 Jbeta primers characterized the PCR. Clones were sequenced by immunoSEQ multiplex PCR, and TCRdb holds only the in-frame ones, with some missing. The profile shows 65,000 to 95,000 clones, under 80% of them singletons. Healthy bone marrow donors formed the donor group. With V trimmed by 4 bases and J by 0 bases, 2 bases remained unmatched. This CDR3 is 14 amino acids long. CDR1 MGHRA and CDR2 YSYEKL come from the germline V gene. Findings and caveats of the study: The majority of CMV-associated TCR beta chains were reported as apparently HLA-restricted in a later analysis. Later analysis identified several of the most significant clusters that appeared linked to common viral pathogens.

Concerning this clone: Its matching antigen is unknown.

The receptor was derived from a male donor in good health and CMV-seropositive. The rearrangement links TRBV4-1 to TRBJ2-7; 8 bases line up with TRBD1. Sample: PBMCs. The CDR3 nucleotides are TGCGCCAGCAGCCCGGGACAGGTCTCCTACGAGCAGTACTTC. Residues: CASSPGQVSYEQYF.